These T cell receptor beta chains were read from a single sample in a study of blood T cell repertoires in COVID-19. Profiled with immunoSEQ multiplex PCR; TCRdb holds only in-frame clones, not every one. In the table there are 250,000 or so clones, more than 75% of which are singletons. The source material was peripheral blood. The source is a woman aged 55-75 years with COVID-19, enrolled during active disease. The CDR3 runs from the conserved cysteine through the conserved F or W. D genes are given only for firm matches. Expanded clones are given a class, and other clones once, few, many or no size at all.

few	TRBV9	TRBJ2-5	16	TRBD1	TGTGCCAGCAGCGCATACTCCGGGACAGGCGGCGAGACCCAGTACTTC	CASSAYSGTGGETQYF
NA	TRBV4-1	TRBJ1-4	17	NA	TGCGCCAGCAGCCAAGTGCGCTGGGAGGGAGCTTCGAAAAAACTGTTTTTT	CASSQVRWEGASKKLFF
NA	TRBV7-8	TRBJ2-3	16	TRBD2	TGTGCCAGCAGCGCCCTAGCGGGAGGGGTGGGAGATACGCAGTATTTT	CASSALAGGVGDTQYF
NA	TRBV28	TRBJ1-4	14	TRBD1	TGTGCCAGCAGGGCCAGACAGGGATGGGAAAAACTGTTTTTT	CASRARQGWEKLFF
once	TRBV6-5	TRBJ1-2	14	TRBD1	TGTGCCAGCAGTTACTCCGGGACAGCCTATGGCTACACCTTC	CASSYSGTAYGYTF
NA	TRBV6-4	TRBJ2-2	18	TRBD2	TGTGCCAGCAGTGACCCAGAGGGGACTAGCGGGAGTACGGGGGAGCTGTTTTTT	CASSDPEGTSGSTGELFF
NA	TRBV28	TRBJ2-1	15	TRBD2	TGTGCCAGCAGCCGCAGCGGGACGCGGTACAATGAGCAGTTCTTC	CASSRSGTRYNEQFF
once	TRBV6-2/TRBV6-3	TRBJ2-3	17	TRBD2	TGTGCCAGCAGTTACATGACTAGCGGGGTGGGAACAGATACGCAGTATTTT	CASSYMTSGVGTDTQYF
few	TRBV11-1	TRBJ2-7	15	TRBD2	TGTGCCAGCAGCTTAGTAGGGACTAGCGGCTACGAGCAGTACTTC	CASSLVGTSGYEQYF
NA	TRBV2	TRBJ2-7	12	NA	TGTGCCAGCAAGGGGGACTCCTACGAGCAGTACTTC	CASKGDSYEQYF
NA	TRBV7-9	TRBJ2-7	14	TRBD2	TGTGCCAGCAGCCCCCCGGGACTATTCTACGAGCAGTACTTC	CASSPPGLFYEQYF
NA	TRBV12-3/TRBV12-4	TRBJ1-1	13	NA	TGTGCCAGCAGTCGATTCCGGGACACTGAAGCTTTCTTT	CASSRFRDTEAFF
NA	TRBV29-1	TRBJ1-2	13	TRBD1	TGCAGCGTTGAGGGCAGGGGGCTAAGTGGCTACACCTTC	CSVEGRGLSGYTF
NA	TRBV7-6	TRBJ2-3	14	TRBD2	TGTGCCAGCAGCTCTAGCGGGAAAGCAGATACGCAGTATTTT	CASSSSGKADTQYF
NA	TRBV4-2	TRBJ1-1	14	NA	TGTGCCAGCAGCCAAGATGAACAGGGCACTGAAGCTTTCTTT	CASSQDEQGTEAFF
NA	TRBV19	TRBJ1-4	16	TRBD1	TGTGCCAGTAGTCCGAGGACAGGGGACATTAATGAAAAACTGTTTTTT	CASSPRTGDINEKLFF
NA	TRBV7-3	TRBJ2-3	15	TRBD2	TGTGCCAGCAGCTGGAGCGGGAGTATGGGAGATACGCAGTATTTT	CASSWSGSMGDTQYF
NA	TRBV15	TRBJ2-1	16	TRBD2	TGTGCCACCAGCGCCAACTTAGCGGGAGGGGGCAATGAGCAGTTCTTC	CATSANLAGGGNEQFF
NA	TRBV19	TRBJ1-3	15	TRBD1	TGTGCCAGTAGTCGATCGGGACAGTCTGGAAACACCATATATTTT	CASSRSGQSGNTIYF
NA	TRBV9	TRBJ2-2	16	TRBD2	TGTGCCAGCAGCGTCTCGGGCGGGAGCCTCACCGGGGAGCTGTTTTTT	CASSVSGGSLTGELFF
NA	TRBV9	TRBJ2-1	15	TRBD2	TGTGCCAGCAGCGTAAAATCGGGAGGGCCTAACGAGCAGTTCTTC	CASSVKSGGPNEQFF
NA	TRBV4-1	TRBJ2-5	16	TRBD1	TGCGCCAGCAGCCAAGAAGGCCACAGGGGCCAAGAGACCCAGTACTTC	CASSQEGHRGQETQYF
NA	TRBV7-3	TRBJ2-2	18	TRBD2	TGTGCCAGCAGCTCCAGGGTAGCGGGAGGGAGAAACACCGGGGAGCTGTTTTTT	CASSSRVAGGRNTGELFF
NA	TRBV7-9	TRBJ1-6	15	NA	TGTGCCAGCAGCCCTCCTGGACGGGGAAATTCACCCCTCCACTTT	CASSPPGRGNSPLHF
NA	TRBV5-1	TRBJ1-1	13	NA	TGCGCCAGCAGCTCCAGGGGTAACACTGAAGCTTTCTTT	CASSSRGNTEAFF
NA	TRBV19	TRBJ1-5	14	NA	TGTGCCAGTAGTATTGAGGCCAGCCCCCAGCCCCAGCATTTT	CASSIEASPQPQHF
NA	TRBV19	TRBJ2-3	14	NA	TGTGCCAGTAGTTTCAGCGGGAGCACAGATACGCAGTATTTT	CASSFSGSTDTQYF
NA	TRBV5-5	TRBJ1-4	13	TRBD1	TGTGCCAGCACCCGACAGGGGCGGGAAAAACTGTTTTTT	CASTRQGREKLFF
NA	TRBV5-1	TRBJ2-3	14	NA	TGCGCCAGCAGCTTGGAACAGTTCACAGATACGCAGTATTTT	CASSLEQFTDTQYF
NA	TRBV6-2/TRBV6-3	TRBJ2-7	12	TRBD1	TGTGCCAGCGGCCAGGGGGTTCGCGAGCAGTACTTC	CASGQGVREQYF
once	TRBV30	TRBJ1-1	15	NA	TGTGCCTGGAGTGAGGGGCCGGGGGGAATCCCTGAAGCTTTCTTT	CAWSEGPGGIPEAFF
NA	TRBV28	TRBJ2-7	14	NA	TGTGCCAGCAGTCCTCCTTTACAGGGATCCGAGCAGTACTTC	CASSPPLQGSEQYF
NA	TRBV30	TRBJ1-5	13	NA	TGTGCCTGGAGTGTAACCAGGGAACAGCCCCAGCATTTT	CAWSVTREQPQHF
NA	TRBV29-1	TRBJ1-1	13	TRBD1	TGCAGCGCCCAGACAGGGGGCAGGACTGAAGCTTTCTTT	CSAQTGGRTEAFF
NA	TRBV6-2/TRBV6-3	TRBJ1-1	16	NA	TGTGCCAGCAGTACGACACTTTACAGGGTCGGCACTGAAGCTTTCTTT	CASSTTLYRVGTEAFF
NA	TRBV28	TRBJ2-7	19	NA	TGTGCCACCACCAGGCACAGTTTAAACGACGCGGGGTGGTTCTACGAGCAGTACTTC	CATTRHSLNDAGWFYEQYF
NA	TRBV5-4	TRBJ1-2	17	TRBD1	TGTGCCAGCAGCTTGGTACCGGGACAGAATATAAACTATGGCTACACCTTC	CASSLVPGQNINYGYTF
NA	TRBV6-5	TRBJ2-7	15	TRBD2	TGTGCCAGCTCTCGACTAGCGTCGACTTCCTACGAGCAGTACTTC	CASSRLASTSYEQYF
NA	TRBV5-4	TRBJ2-1	17	TRBD2	TGTGCCAGCAGCTTGCGTGTCCTAGCGGGCGACCTCAATGAGCAGTTCTTC	CASSLRVLAGDLNEQFF
once	TRBV27	TRBJ1-5	15	TRBD1	TGTGCCAGCAGTTCAGCCGGACAGGGGGTAGGGCCCCAGCATTTT	CASSSAGQGVGPQHF
NA	TRBV11-2	TRBJ2-3	15	NA	TGTGCCAGCAGCTTAGATGGGCAGGGGTTAGATACGCAGTATTTT	CASSLDGQGLDTQYF
once	TRBV24-1	TRBJ2-2	17	TRBD1	TGTGCCACCAGTGACCCTCTCACAGGGGGCCAAACCGGGGAGCTGTTTTTT	CATSDPLTGGQTGELFF
NA	TRBV7-9	TRBJ2-3	17	TRBD1	TGTGCCAGCAGCTTAGGGTATTTGGGACAGACCACAGATACGCAGTATTTT	CASSLGYLGQTTDTQYF
few	TRBV25-1	TRBJ2-7	12	TRBD1	TGTGCCAGCAGTGACAGGGGGTACGAGCAGTACTTC	CASSDRGYEQYF
NA	TRBV7-2	TRBJ1-1	16	NA	TGTGCCAGCAGCTTTATAACAGGGCTGGGTGACACTGAAGCTTTCTTT	CASSFITGLGDTEAFF
NA	TRBV7-3	TRBJ2-2	13	NA	TGTGCCAGCAGCTCCCCCACCGGCGGGGAGCTGTTTTTT	CASSSPTGGELFF
NA	TRBV9	TRBJ2-1	14	NA	TGTGCCAGCAGCGTAGGGGACTGGGACAATGAGCAGTTCTTC	CASSVGDWDNEQFF
NA	TRBV4-2	TRBJ1-3	18	NA	TGTGCCAGCAGCCAAGAACCACATGGGACATACACTGGAAACACCATATATTTT	CASSQEPHGTYTGNTIYF
NA	TRBV30	TRBJ1-3	14	TRBD1	TGTGCGGCGGACAGGGGGGTTTATGGAAACACCATATATTTT	CAADRGVYGNTIYF
NA	TRBV5-4	TRBJ2-5	17	TRBD2	TGTGCCAGCAGCATTGCCCCTAGCGGGAGGGTCCAAGAGACCCAGTACTTC	CASSIAPSGRVQETQYF
NA	TRBV7-8	TRBJ1-5	18	TRBD1	TGTGCCAGCAGCTTGGTGGGGACAGGGGGTAATAGCAATCAGCCCCAGCATTTT	CASSLVGTGGNSNQPQHF
NA	TRBV6-1	TRBJ1-2	13	NA	TGTGCCAGCAGTGACCCTTCTACCTATGGCTACACCTTC	CASSDPSTYGYTF
NA	TRBV10-2	TRBJ1-4	15	TRBD1	TGCGCCAGCAGTGAGTACCGGGACAGGGGTGAAAAACTGTTTTTT	CASSEYRDRGEKLFF
NA	TRBV28	TRBJ2-3	12	NA	TGTGCCAGCAGTACACCCCAAGATACGCAGTATTTT	CASSTPQDTQYF
NA	TRBV6-5	TRBJ1-4	14	NA	TGTGCCAGCAGTTACTCGGCAGGGAATGAAAAACTGTTTTTT	CASSYSAGNEKLFF